This is a list of T cell receptor beta chains from one sample in a study of control samples from healthy donors and cancer patients. Generated by immunoSEQ multiplex PCR, the TCRdb table keeps only in-frame clones and is missing some. This table has roughly 180,000 clones, 94% appearing once. Sequencing was done on a sample of blood. These receptors came from a woman aged 18-30 years in good health. Both conserved end residues are part of each CDR3. The D gene is left open where the match is weak. Size is omitted from some rows. Given values are once, few, many or a class for expanded clones.

D: .; V: TRBV7-2; J: TRBJ1-2; length: 14; size: .; DNA: TGTGCCAGCAGCTCCGGTTGGGATTACTATGGCTACACCTTC; CDR3: CASSSGWDYYGYTF
D: .; V: TRBV3-1/TRBV3-2; J: TRBJ2-7; length: 13; size: .; DNA: TGTGCCAGCAGCCCCTACACCAGAGACGAGCAGTACTTC; CDR3: CASSPYTRDEQYF
D: .; V: TRBV19; J: TRBJ2-1; length: 17; size: .; DNA: TGTGCCAGTAGTATTAATCTTGGGCGGCCATTTTACAATGAGCAGTTCTTC; CDR3: CASSINLGRPFYNEQFF
D: .; V: TRBV18; J: TRBJ1-1; length: 11; size: .; DNA: TGTGCCAGCTCACCGACGGGTGCGGCTTTCTTT; CDR3: CASSPTGAAFF
D: .; V: TRBV12-3/TRBV12-4; J: TRBJ1-2; length: 13; size: .; DNA: TGTGCCAGCAGTATGAGGAGGGGCTATGGCTATACCTTC; CDR3: CASSMRRGYGYTF
D: .; V: TRBV11-3; J: TRBJ2-1; length: 15; size: .; DNA: TGTGCCAGCAGCTTAGGAGGACAGGGACTATATGAGCAGTTCTTC; CDR3: CASSLGGQGLYEQFF
D: .; V: TRBV19; J: TRBJ2-2; length: 16; size: few; DNA: TGTGCCAGTAGTTCCCGAGGGGGGACGAACACCGGGGAGCTGTTTTTT; CDR3: CASSSRGGTNTGELFF
D: TRBD1; V: TRBV7-3; J: TRBJ1-1; length: 15; size: .; DNA: TGTGCCAGCAGCCCGAGACAGGGGACGAACACTGAAGCTTTCTTT; CDR3: CASSPRQGTNTEAFF
D: .; V: TRBV7-9; J: TRBJ1-2; length: 14; size: .; DNA: TGTGCCAGCAGCTTATTATCAGCCCATTATGGCTACACCTTC; CDR3: CASSLLSAHYGYTF
D: .; V: TRBV6-2/TRBV6-3; J: TRBJ2-7; length: 12; size: once; DNA: TGTGCCAGCAGTTGGGGGGCCTACGAGCAGTACTTC; CDR3: CASSWGAYEQYF
D: .; V: TRBV6-1; J: TRBJ1-2; length: 15; size: once; DNA: TGTGCCAGCAGTGAAGCGCCCAGGCCCTCCCTGGGCTACACCTTC; CDR3: CASSEAPRPSLGYTF
D: TRBD2; V: TRBV5-4; J: TRBJ2-3; length: 16; size: .; DNA: TGTGCCAGCAGCCCTGGGACTAGTAGGGGCACAGATACGCAGTATTTT; CDR3: CASSPGTSRGTDTQYF
D: .; V: TRBV6-5; J: TRBJ2-6; length: 14; size: once; DNA: TGTGCCAGTCAAACCTCTGGTACGGCCAACGTCCTGACTTTC; CDR3: CASQTSGTANVLTF
D: TRBD1; V: TRBV19; J: TRBJ1-4; length: 20; size: .; DNA: TGTGCCAGTAGTTCCTTACGTTACTCGATGGACAGGCGAGCTAATGAAAAACTGTTTTTT; CDR3: CASSSLRYSMDRRANEKLFF
D: .; V: TRBV28; J: TRBJ1-2; length: 15; size: .; DNA: TGTGCCAGCAGTACCCACTTGGGGGTTAACTATGGCTACACCTTC; CDR3: CASSTHLGVNYGYTF
D: TRBD2; V: TRBV6-2/TRBV6-3; J: TRBJ2-2; length: 17; size: .; DNA: TGTGCCAGCAGTTCGACTAGCGGGAGATTTAACACCGGGGAGCTGTTTTTT; CDR3: CASSSTSGRFNTGELFF
D: .; V: TRBV11-3; J: TRBJ2-2; length: 13; size: .; DNA: TGTGCCAGCAGCTTAGGAGGGACCGGGGAGCTGTTTTTT; CDR3: CASSLGGTGELFF
D: .; V: TRBV18; J: TRBJ1-2; length: 17; size: .; DNA: TGTGCCAGCTCACCGATGACTACCGGCAGTTCCTACTATGGCTACACCTTC; CDR3: CASSPMTTGSSYYGYTF
D: .; V: TRBV18; J: TRBJ2-5; length: 15; size: few; DNA: TGTGCCAGCTCACCGGGGCCTAATTGGAGGGAGACCCAGTACTTC; CDR3: CASSPGPNWRETQYF
D: .; V: TRBV28; J: TRBJ1-1; length: 13; size: .; DNA: TGTGCCAGCAGACCAAACAGGGTCACTGAAGCTTTCTTT; CDR3: CASRPNRVTEAFF
D: .; V: TRBV4-3; J: TRBJ1-2; length: 15; size: .; DNA: TGCGCCAGCAGCCAAGATTTAAGGAGCTACTATGGCTACACCTTC; CDR3: CASSQDLRSYYGYTF
D: .; V: TRBV18; J: TRBJ2-5; length: 14; size: .; DNA: TGTGCCAGCTCCGGGGAACGCGGGATAGGGACCCAGTACTTC; CDR3: CASSGERGIGTQYF
D: .; V: TRBV29-1; J: TRBJ1-3; length: 12; size: .; DNA: TGCAGCGTTGAAGCCCCAGGGAGGACCATATATTTT; CDR3: CSVEAPGRTIYF
D: TRBD1; V: TRBV6-2/TRBV6-3; J: TRBJ2-7; length: 15; size: .; DNA: TGTGCCAGCAGTTGGCCGACAGGGGCCCACTACGAGCAGTACTTC; CDR3: CASSWPTGAHYEQYF
D: .; V: TRBV5-1; J: TRBJ2-7; length: 13; size: .; DNA: TGCGCCAGCAGCTACCGGGACACTTACGAGCAGTACTTC; CDR3: CASSYRDTYEQYF
D: .; V: TRBV6-5; J: TRBJ1-2; length: 12; size: .; DNA: TGTGCCAGCAGTAGGGGATCGGAAGGCTACACCTTC; CDR3: CASSRGSEGYTF
D: TRBD1; V: TRBV3-1/TRBV3-2; J: TRBJ2-1; length: 16; size: few; DNA: TGTGCCAGCAGCCAAGATAGCAGGGGGCGCAGGAATGAGCAGTTCTTC; CDR3: CASSQDSRGRRNEQFF
D: .; V: TRBV18; J: TRBJ2-1; length: 15; size: .; DNA: TGTGCCAGCTCACCGGCAGGGCAAAGATACAATGAGCAGTTCTTC; CDR3: CASSPAGQRYNEQFF
D: .; V: TRBV27; J: TRBJ1-5; length: 15; size: .; DNA: TGTGCCAGCAGTTTGTCGACGGGAGGTAATCAGCCCCAGCATTTT; CDR3: CASSLSTGGNQPQHF
D: .; V: TRBV7-9; J: TRBJ2-5; length: 12; size: .; DNA: TGTGCCAGCAGCCCAGTGACCGCAGCCCAGTACTTC; CDR3: CASSPVTAAQYF
D: TRBD2; V: TRBV7-2; J: TRBJ2-5; length: 14; size: .; DNA: TGTGCCAGCAGCTTAGAGCCAGCGGGGGAGACCCAGTACTTC; CDR3: CASSLEPAGETQYF
D: .; V: TRBV23-1; J: TRBJ2-1; length: 14; size: .; DNA: TGCGCCAGCAAAAACGGGACTGGCACAATGAAGCAGTTCTTC; CDR3: CASKNGTGTMKQFF
D: .; V: TRBV5-1; J: TRBJ1-2; length: 13; size: once; DNA: TGCGCCAGCAACGATGGACTCGAAGATGGCTACACCTTC; CDR3: CASNDGLEDGYTF
D: .; V: TRBV5-5; J: TRBJ2-1; length: 16; size: .; DNA: TGTGCCAGCAGCTTGGTTCAGGGAGTTTGGGGGAGTGAGCAGTTCTTC; CDR3: CASSLVQGVWGSEQFF
D: TRBD2; V: TRBV9; J: TRBJ2-3; length: 16; size: .; DNA: TGTGCCAGCAGCGTAACCAGCGGGGGGGCCACAGATACGCAGTATTTT; CDR3: CASSVTSGGATDTQYF
D: TRBD2; V: TRBV7-9; J: TRBJ2-7; length: 14; size: .; DNA: TGTGCCAGCAGCCCTGGGGGGGACTCCTACGAGCAGTACTTC; CDR3: CASSPGGDSYEQYF
D: .; V: TRBV3-1/TRBV3-2; J: TRBJ2-5; length: 16; size: .; DNA: TGTGCCAGCAGCCAAGAGAGTTGGATGACTCAAGAGACCCAGTACTTC; CDR3: CASSQESWMTQETQYF
D: .; V: TRBV29-1; J: TRBJ2-1; length: 14; size: once; DNA: TGCAGCGTTGCCCAGTGGAACTCTTACAATGAGCAGTTCTTC; CDR3: CSVAQWNSYNEQFF
D: .; V: TRBV12-3/TRBV12-4; J: TRBJ2-7; length: 13; size: once; DNA: TGTGCCAGCAGTTTGGGTCACTCCTACGAGCAGTACTTC; CDR3: CASSLGHSYEQYF
D: .; V: TRBV7-3; J: TRBJ2-5; length: 12; size: .; DNA: TGTGCCAGCAGCTTATTGGGGGAGACCCAGTACTTC; CDR3: CASSLLGETQYF
D: .; V: TRBV7-2; J: TRBJ1-3; length: 15; size: .; DNA: TGTGCCAGCAGCAACCAAATAGTGTCTGGAAACACCATATATTTT; CDR3: CASSNQIVSGNTIYF
D: .; V: TRBV27; J: TRBJ1-1; length: 14; size: .; DNA: TGTGCCAGCAGTTTCAGTGGGGGCCGCACTGAAGCTTTCTTT; CDR3: CASSFSGGRTEAFF
D: TRBD1; V: TRBV6-6; J: TRBJ2-3; length: 16; size: .; DNA: TGTGCCAGCAGTCACGGACAGGGGGCTTCGATAGATACGCAGTATTTT; CDR3: CASSHGQGASIDTQYF
D: TRBD1; V: TRBV6-5; J: TRBJ1-5; length: 15; size: .; DNA: TGTGCCAGCAGTATCGTGGGGACAGACTATCAGCCCCAGCATTTT; CDR3: CASSIVGTDYQPQHF
D: .; V: TRBV25-1; J: TRBJ2-1; length: 16; size: .; DNA: TGTGCCAGCAGTGAATTAGGGGAAAAAGGATACAATGAGCAGTTCTTC; CDR3: CASSELGEKGYNEQFF
D: .; V: TRBV19; J: TRBJ1-1; length: 14; size: few; DNA: TGTGCCAGTAGTGCCAGAATCGCGGCCCTTGAAGCTTTCTTT; CDR3: CASSARIAALEAFF
D: .; V: TRBV7-9; J: TRBJ1-2; length: 12; size: .; DNA: TGTGCCAGCAGCTTAGGAAGGGAGGGCTACACCTTC; CDR3: CASSLGREGYTF
D: .; V: TRBV28; J: TRBJ1-2; length: 13; size: .; DNA: TGTGCCAGCCACCGGGTTCACAACTATGGCTACACCTTC; CDR3: CASHRVHNYGYTF
D: .; V: TRBV13; J: TRBJ1-1; length: 13; size: once; DNA: TGTGCCAGCAGCTTCTACAAGAACACTGAAGCTTTCTTT; CDR3: CASSFYKNTEAFF
D: TRBD1; V: TRBV11-3; J: TRBJ1-3; length: 15; size: .; DNA: TGTGCCAGCAGCCCCGGACAGGGGACTGGAAACACCATATATTTT; CDR3: CASSPGQGTGNTIYF
D: .; V: TRBV6-6; J: TRBJ1-2; length: 15; size: .; DNA: TGTGCCAGCACGACTCGGGACTCCCAGAACTATGGCTACACCTTC; CDR3: CASTTRDSQNYGYTF
D: .; V: TRBV5-6; J: TRBJ2-7; length: 13; size: .; DNA: TGTGCCAGCAGCTTTGACACCATCTACGAGCAGTACTTC; CDR3: CASSFDTIYEQYF
D: TRBD1; V: TRBV6-5; J: TRBJ1-2; length: 16; size: .; DNA: TGTGCCAGCAGTTACACAGAGGGACAGATTAACTATGGCTACACCTTC; CDR3: CASSYTEGQINYGYTF
D: .; V: TRBV19; J: TRBJ1-5; length: 16; size: .; DNA: TGTGCCAGTAGTATAGTTGGGACTTATAGCAATCAGCCCCAGCATTTT; CDR3: CASSIVGTYSNQPQHF
D: TRBD1; V: TRBV19; J: TRBJ2-2; length: 14; size: once; DNA: TGTGCCAGTAAGAGAGGGGGCAACACCGGGGAGCTGTTTTTT; CDR3: CASKRGGNTGELFF
D: .; V: TRBV28; J: TRBJ1-5; length: 15; size: .; DNA: TGTGCCAGCACCACACCATGGGACACCAATCAGCCCCAGCATTTT; CDR3: CASTTPWDTNQPQHF
D: .; V: TRBV24-1; J: TRBJ1-1; length: 12; size: .; DNA: .; CDR3: CATSDFGKGTFF
D: TRBD1; V: TRBV2; J: TRBJ1-3; length: 15; size: .; DNA: TGTGCCAGCAAGGGACAGTCGTTCTCTGGAAACACCATATATTTT; CDR3: CASKGQSFSGNTIYF
D: TRBD1; V: TRBV11-2; J: TRBJ1-1; length: 14; size: .; DNA: TGTGCCAGCAGCCAGGTGGGACAGGGGGCTGAAGCTTTCTTT; CDR3: CASSQVGQGAEAFF
D: .; V: TRBV5-6; J: TRBJ1-3; length: 12; size: .; DNA: TGTGCCAGCAGCTTCTCTGGAAACACCATATATTTT; CDR3: CASSFSGNTIYF